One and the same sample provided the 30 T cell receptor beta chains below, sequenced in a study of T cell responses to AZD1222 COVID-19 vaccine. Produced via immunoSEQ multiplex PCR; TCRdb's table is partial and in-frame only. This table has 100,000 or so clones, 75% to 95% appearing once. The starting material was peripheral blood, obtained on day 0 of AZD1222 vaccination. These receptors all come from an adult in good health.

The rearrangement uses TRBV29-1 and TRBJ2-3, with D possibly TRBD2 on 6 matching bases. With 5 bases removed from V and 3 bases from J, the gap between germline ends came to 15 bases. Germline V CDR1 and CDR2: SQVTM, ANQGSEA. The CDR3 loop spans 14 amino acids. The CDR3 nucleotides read TGCAGCGTTTCAATAGGAGGGGCAACAGATACGCAGTATTTT. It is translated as CSVSIGGATDTQYF.

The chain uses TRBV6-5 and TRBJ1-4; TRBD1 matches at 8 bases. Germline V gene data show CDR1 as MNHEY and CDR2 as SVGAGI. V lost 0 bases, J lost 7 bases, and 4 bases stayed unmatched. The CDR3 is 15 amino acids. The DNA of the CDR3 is TGTGCCAGCAGTTACTCGAGGACAGGGAGTGAAAAACTGTTTTTT. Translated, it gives CASSYSRTGSEKLFF.

The CDR3 nucleotides are TGTGCCAGCAGTTTATCGAACCAGGCTCTCTCTGGCTACACCTTC. It encodes CASSLSNQALSGYTF. The chain employs TRBV27 and TRBJ1-2; D not certain. Germline V gives CDR1 MNHEY, CDR2 SMNVEV (reference sequence). This CDR3 spans 15 amino acids. With 0 bases removed from V and 7 bases from J, the gap between germline ends came to 15 bases.

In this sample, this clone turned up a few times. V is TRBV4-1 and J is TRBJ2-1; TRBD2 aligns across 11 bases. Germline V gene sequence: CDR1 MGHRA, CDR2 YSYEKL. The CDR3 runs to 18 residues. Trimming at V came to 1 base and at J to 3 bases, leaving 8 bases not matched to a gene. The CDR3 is CASSQGRLAGGVYNEQFF. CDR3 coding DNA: TGCGCCAGCAGCCAAGGTCGGCTAGCGGGGGGTGTCTACAATGAGCAGTTCTTC.

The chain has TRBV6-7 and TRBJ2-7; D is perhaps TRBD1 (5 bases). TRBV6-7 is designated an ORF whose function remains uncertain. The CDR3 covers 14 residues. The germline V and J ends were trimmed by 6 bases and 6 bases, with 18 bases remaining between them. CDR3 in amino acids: CASSVLPQGGEQYF. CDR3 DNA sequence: TGTGCCAGCAGCGTCCTACCGCAGGGCGGCGAGCAGTACTTC.

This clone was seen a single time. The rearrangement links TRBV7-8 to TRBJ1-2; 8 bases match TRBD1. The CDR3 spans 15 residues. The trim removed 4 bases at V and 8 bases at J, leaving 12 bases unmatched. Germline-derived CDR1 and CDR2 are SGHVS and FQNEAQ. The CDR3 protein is CASSSEPGQGDGYTF. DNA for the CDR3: TGTGCCAGCAGCTCCGAACCTGGACAGGGAGACGGCTACACCTTC.

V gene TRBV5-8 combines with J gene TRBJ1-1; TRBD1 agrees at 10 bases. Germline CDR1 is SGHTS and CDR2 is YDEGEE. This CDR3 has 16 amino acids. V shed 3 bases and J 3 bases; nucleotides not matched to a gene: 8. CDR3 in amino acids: CASSSYRDRGDTEAFF. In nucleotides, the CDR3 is TGTGCCAGCAGCTCCTACCGGGACAGGGGAGACACTGAAGCTTTCTTT.

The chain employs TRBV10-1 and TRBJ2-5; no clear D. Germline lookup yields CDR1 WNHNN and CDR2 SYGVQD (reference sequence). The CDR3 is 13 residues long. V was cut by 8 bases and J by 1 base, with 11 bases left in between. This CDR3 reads CASEKVVQETQYF. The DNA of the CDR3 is TGCGCCAGCGAGAAAGTGGTCCAAGAGACCCAGTACTTC.

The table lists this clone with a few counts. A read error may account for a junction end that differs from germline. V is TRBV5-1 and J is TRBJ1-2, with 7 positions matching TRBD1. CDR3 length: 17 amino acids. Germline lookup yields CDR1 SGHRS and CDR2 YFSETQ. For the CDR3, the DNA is TGCGCCAGCAGATTGGGCACAGGGGTAGGGACTAACTATGGCTACACCTTC. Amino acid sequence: CASRLGTGVGTNYGYTF.

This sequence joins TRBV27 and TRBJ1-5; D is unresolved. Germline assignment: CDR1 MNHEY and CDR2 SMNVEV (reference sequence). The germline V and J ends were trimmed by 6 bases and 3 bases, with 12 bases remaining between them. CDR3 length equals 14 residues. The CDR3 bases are TGTGCCAGCAGCCTTGGACGGTTCAATCAGCCCCAGCATTTT. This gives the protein CASSLGRFNQPQHF.

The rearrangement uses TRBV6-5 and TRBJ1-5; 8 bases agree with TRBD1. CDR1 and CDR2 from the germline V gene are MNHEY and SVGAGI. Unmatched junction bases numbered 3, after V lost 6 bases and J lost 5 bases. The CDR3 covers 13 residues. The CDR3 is CASSGTGDQPQHF. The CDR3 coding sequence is TGTGCCAGCAGCGGGACAGGAGATCAGCCCCAGCATTTT.

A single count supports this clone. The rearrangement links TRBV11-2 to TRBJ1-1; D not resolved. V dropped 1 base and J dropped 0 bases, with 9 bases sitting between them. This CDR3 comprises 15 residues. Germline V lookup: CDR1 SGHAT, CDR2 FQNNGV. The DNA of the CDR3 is TGTGCCAGCAGCTTAGTTACATTTATGAACACTGAAGCTTTCTTT. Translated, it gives CASSLVTFMNTEAFF. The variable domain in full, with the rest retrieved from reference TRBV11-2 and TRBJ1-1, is EAGVAQSPRYKIIEKRQSVAFWCNPISGHATLYWYQQILGQGPKLLIQFQNNGVVDDSQLPKDRFSAERLKGVDSTLKIQPAKLEDSAVYLCASSLVTFMNTEAFFGQGTRLTVV.

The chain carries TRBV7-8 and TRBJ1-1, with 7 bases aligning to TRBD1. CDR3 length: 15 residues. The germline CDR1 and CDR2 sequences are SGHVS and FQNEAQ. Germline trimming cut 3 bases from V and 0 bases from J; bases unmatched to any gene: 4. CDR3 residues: CASSFGDSMNTEAFF. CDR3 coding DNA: TGTGCCAGCAGCTTCGGGGACAGCATGAACACTGAAGCTTTCTTT. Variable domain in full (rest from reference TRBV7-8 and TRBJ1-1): GAGVSQSPRYKVAKRGQDVALRCDPISGHVSLFWYQQALGQGPEFLTYFQNEAQLDKSGLPSDRFFAERPEGSVSTLKIQRTQQEDSAVYLCASSFGDSMNTEAFFGQGTRLTVV.

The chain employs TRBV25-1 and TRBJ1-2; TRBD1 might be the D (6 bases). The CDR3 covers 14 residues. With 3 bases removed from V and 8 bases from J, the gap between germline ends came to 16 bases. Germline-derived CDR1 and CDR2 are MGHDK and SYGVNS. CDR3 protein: CASSERSGVYGYTF. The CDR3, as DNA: TGTGCCAGCAGTGAGAGATCAGGGGTTTACGGCTACACCTTC.

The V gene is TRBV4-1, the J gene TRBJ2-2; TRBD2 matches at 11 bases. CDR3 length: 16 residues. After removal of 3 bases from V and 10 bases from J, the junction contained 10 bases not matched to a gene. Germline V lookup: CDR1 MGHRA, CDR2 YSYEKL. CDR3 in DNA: TGCGCCAGCAGCCAGGGATTAGCGGGGGGGCTTGAGGAGCTGTTTTTT. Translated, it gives CASSQGLAGGLEELFF.

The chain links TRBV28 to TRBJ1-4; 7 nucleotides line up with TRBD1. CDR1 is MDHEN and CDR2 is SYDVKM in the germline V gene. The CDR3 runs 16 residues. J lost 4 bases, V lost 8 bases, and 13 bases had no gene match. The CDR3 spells CASSPWARDSNEKLFF. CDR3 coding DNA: TGTGCCAGCTCCCCTTGGGCCCGGGACAGTAATGAAAAACTGTTTTTT.

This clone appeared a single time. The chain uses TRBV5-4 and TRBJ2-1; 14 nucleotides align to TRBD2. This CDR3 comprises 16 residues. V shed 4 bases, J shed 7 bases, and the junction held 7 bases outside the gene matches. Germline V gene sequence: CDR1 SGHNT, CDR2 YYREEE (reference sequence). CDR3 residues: CASSARTSGGYNEQFF. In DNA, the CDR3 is TGTGCCAGCAGCGCCCGGACTAGCGGGGGGTATAATGAGCAGTTCTTC.

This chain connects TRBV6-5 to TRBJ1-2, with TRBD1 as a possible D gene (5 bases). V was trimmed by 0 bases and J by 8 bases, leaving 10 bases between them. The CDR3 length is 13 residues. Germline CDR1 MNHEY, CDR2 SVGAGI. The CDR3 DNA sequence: TGTGCCAGCAGTTACTCGATGGGGGGAGGCTACACCTTC. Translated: CASSYSMGGGYTF.

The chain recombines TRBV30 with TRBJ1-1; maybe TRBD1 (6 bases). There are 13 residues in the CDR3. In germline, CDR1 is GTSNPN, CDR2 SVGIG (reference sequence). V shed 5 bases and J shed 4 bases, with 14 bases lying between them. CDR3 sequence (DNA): TGTGCCTGGCAACAGGGTGGAAGCACTGAAGCTTTCTTT. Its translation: CAWQQGGSTEAFF.

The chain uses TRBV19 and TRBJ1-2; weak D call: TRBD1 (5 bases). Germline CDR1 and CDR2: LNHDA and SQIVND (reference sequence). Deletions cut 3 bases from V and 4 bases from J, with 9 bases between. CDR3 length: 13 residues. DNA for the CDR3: TGTGCCAGTAGTATGAACAGGCGCTATGGCTACACCTTC. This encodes CASSMNRRYGYTF.

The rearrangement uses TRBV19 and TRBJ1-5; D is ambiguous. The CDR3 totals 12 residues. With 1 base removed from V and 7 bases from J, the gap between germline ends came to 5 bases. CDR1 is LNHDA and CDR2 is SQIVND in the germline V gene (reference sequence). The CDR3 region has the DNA TGTGCCAGTAGTATAGGGAGACAGCCCCAGCATTTT. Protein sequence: CASSIGRQPQHF.

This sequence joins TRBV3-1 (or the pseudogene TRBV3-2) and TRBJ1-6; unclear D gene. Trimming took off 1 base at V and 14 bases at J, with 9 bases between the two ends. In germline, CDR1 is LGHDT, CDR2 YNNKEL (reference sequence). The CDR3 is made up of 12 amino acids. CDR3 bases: TGTGCCAGCAGCCAAGGATCAACCACCCTCCACTTT. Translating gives CASSQGSTTLHF.

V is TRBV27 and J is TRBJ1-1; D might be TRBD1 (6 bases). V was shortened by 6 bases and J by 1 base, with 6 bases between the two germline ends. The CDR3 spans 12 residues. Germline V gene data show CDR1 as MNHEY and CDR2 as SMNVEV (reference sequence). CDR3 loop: CASRTGNTEAFF. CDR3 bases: TGTGCCAGCAGGACAGGGAACACTGAAGCTTTCTTT.

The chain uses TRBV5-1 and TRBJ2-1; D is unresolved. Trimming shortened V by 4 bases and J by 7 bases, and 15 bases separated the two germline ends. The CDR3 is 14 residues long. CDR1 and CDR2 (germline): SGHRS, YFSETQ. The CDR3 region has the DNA TGCGCCAGCAGCGGCAATAGGGTGGATAATGAGCAGTTCTTC. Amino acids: CASSGNRVDNEQFF.

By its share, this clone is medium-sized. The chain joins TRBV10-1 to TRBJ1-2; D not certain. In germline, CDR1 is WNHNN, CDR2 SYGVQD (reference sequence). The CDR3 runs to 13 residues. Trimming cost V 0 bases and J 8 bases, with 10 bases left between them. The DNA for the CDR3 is TGCGCCAGCAGTGAGTCGTTACTCCTCGGCTACACCTTC. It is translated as CASSESLLLGYTF.

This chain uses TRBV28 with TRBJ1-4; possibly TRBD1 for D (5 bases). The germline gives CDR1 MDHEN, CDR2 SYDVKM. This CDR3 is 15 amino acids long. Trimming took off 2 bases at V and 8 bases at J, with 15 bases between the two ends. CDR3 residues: CASSLRRDGQEKLFF. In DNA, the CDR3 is TGTGCCAGCAGTTTACGCCGGGACGGCCAGGAAAAACTGTTTTTT.

The CDR3, as DNA: TGTGCCAGCAGCTTGGGCGGCGGGGGGGCCTACAATGAGCAGTTCTTC. Its translation is CASSLGGGGAYNEQFF. The chain couples TRBV5-4 to TRBJ2-1; TRBD2 aligns across 9 bases. The CDR3 is 16 amino acids. CDR1 is SGHNT and CDR2 is YYREEE in the germline V gene (reference sequence). V lost 0 bases, J lost 2 bases, and 3 bases stayed unmatched.

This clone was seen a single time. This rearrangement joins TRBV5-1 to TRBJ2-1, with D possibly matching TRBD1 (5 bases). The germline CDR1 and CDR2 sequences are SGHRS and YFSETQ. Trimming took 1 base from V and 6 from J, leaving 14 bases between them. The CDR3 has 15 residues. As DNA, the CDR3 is TGCGCCAGCAGCTTGAGGGCAGGGTCGGGCAATGAGCAGTTCTTC. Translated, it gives CASSLRAGSGNEQFF.

This CDR3 reads CASSRKVGTLSGNTIYF. The CDR3 DNA reads TGTGCCAGCAGCCGGAAGGTTGGAACACTCTCTGGAAACACCATATATTTT. The rearrangement links TRBV5-4 to TRBJ1-3; D remains unclear. V lost 4 bases, J lost 0 bases, and 17 bases lay in between. Germline V gene sequence: CDR1 SGHNT, CDR2 YYREEE (reference sequence). The CDR3 contains 17 residues.

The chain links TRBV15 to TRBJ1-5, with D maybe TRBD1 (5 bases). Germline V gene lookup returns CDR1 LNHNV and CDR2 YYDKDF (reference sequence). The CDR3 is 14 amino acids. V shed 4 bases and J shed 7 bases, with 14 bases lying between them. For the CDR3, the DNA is TGTGCCACCAGCACCCTCAGGCAGGGCCAGCCCCAGCATTTT. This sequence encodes CATSTLRQGQPQHF.